Shown below are 32 T cell receptor beta chains from a single sample sequenced in a study of T cell changes during pregnancy in multiple sclerosis. Profiling relied on immunoSEQ multiplex PCR, and the TCRdb table lists in-frame clones only, not all of them. The table has about 49,000 clones, approximately 94% seen once. This material consisted of CD8+ T cells from peripheral blood mononuclear cells, taken before pregnancy. The source of these receptors is a female donor with multiple sclerosis, enrolled in a pregnancy study.

The chain links TRBV6-1 to TRBJ2-3, with 7 bases that match TRBD2. The CDR3 runs 15 residues. After removal of 1 base from V and 5 bases from J, the junction contained 6 bases not matched to a gene. CDR1 is MNHNS and CDR2 is SASEGT in the germline V gene. CDR3: CASSEEAGAGDTQYF. The CDR3 DNA reads as TGTGCCAGCAGTGAAGAGGCGGGAGCTGGAGATACGCAGTATTTT.

V and J are TRBV30 and TRBJ2-7, with a weak D call TRBD1 (5 bases). This CDR3 is 15 amino acids long. Looked up from germline, CDR1 is GTSNPN and CDR2 is SVGIG (reference sequence). V lost 3 bases to trimming and J lost 5 bases, with 20 bases between them. CDR3 protein: CAWSPQGAGSDEQYF. In DNA form, the CDR3 reads TGTGCCTGGAGCCCCCAGGGCGCCGGTTCGGACGAGCAGTACTTC.

This chain joins TRBV27 and TRBJ2-5, with 8 bases aligning to TRBD1. The CDR3 runs 17 residues. J was trimmed by 3 bases and V by 4 bases; bases with no gene match: 13. CDR1 and CDR2 from the germline V gene are MNHEY and SMNVEV (reference sequence). This chain's CDR3 is CASSCYLDREEEETQYF. CDR3 coding DNA: TGTGCCAGCAGTTGCTATCTGGACAGGGAGGAGGAAGAGACCCAGTACTTC.

The rearrangement links TRBV5-1 to TRBJ1-1; D is unresolved. The length of the CDR3 is 11 residues. V gave up 5 bases and J gave up 4 bases, with 6 bases separating them. Germline CDR1 is SGHRS and CDR2 is YFSETQ. The CDR3 nucleotides are TGCGCCAGCAGTGCGGGCACTGAAGCTTTCTTT. Protein sequence: CASSAGTEAFF.

The V call is TRBV6-1, the J call TRBJ2-1, with 9 bases lining up with TRBD2. CDR1 is MNHNS and CDR2 is SASEGT in the germline V gene. J was trimmed by 1 base and V by 3 bases; bases with no gene match: 4. This CDR3 contains 16 residues. CDR3 sequence: CASSDATSGSYNEQFF. In DNA form, the CDR3 reads TGTGCCAGCAGTGACGCGACTAGCGGATCCTACAATGAGCAGTTCTTC.

The chain is built from TRBV6-1 and TRBJ2-1, with D maybe TRBD1 (6 bases). Germline V gene data show CDR1 as MNHNS and CDR2 as SASEGT. The CDR3 has 16 residues. The ends were cut back, 4 bases at V and 1 base at J, with 14 bases in the middle. The CDR3 is CASSVLTRGSYNEQFF. In nucleotides, the CDR3 is TGTGCCAGCAGTGTACTTACAAGGGGGTCCTACAATGAGCAGTTCTTC.

The chain couples TRBV7-8 to TRBJ2-5; 11 bases align to TRBD2. The junction had 5 bases not matched to a gene; V was cut back by 1 base and J by 4 bases. There are 16 residues in the CDR3. The germline V gene encodes CDR1 SGHVS and CDR2 FQNEAQ. CDR3 sequence (DNA): TGTGCCAGCAGCTTAGAACTAGCGGGAGCACGAGAGACCCAGTACTTC. Its translation is CASSLELAGARETQYF.

In regard to this clone: The sample holds other DNA sequences that translate to the same CDR3. CDR3 nucleotide sequence: TGTGCCAGCAGCCTCACCGGGGGCAATCAGCCCCAGCATTTT. Its translation: CASSLTGGNQPQHF. V is TRBV27 and J is TRBJ1-5; D gene uncertain. V was trimmed by 6 bases and J by 2 bases, leaving 11 bases between them. Germline CDR1 and CDR2: MNHEY and SMNVEV (reference sequence). The CDR3 runs 14 residues.

In DNA form, the CDR3 reads TGTGCCAGCAGCTCGGGGACCGGGGAGCTGTTTTTT. Its translation: CASSSGTGELFF. The chain uses TRBV5-4 and TRBJ2-2, with TRBD2 as a possible D gene (5 bases). Germline loops: CDR1 SGHNT, CDR2 YYREEE (reference sequence). The CDR3 is made up of 12 amino acids. V lost 3 bases to trimming and J lost 5 bases, with 5 bases between them.

This sequence joins TRBV2 and TRBJ2-2; D not resolved. The germline gives CDR1 SNHLY, CDR2 FYNNEI. Between the trimmed V and J ends, which lost 9 bases and 5 bases, there was a span of 4 bases. The CDR3 contains 10 residues. The CDR3 sequence is CASKTGELFF. CDR3 nucleotide sequence: TGTGCCAGTAAAACCGGGGAGCTGTTTTTT.

The chain carries TRBV4-1 and TRBJ2-7; possible D gene TRBD1, 5 bases. CDR1 MGHRA and CDR2 YSYEKL come from the germline V gene. The germline V and J ends were trimmed by 1 base and 2 bases, with 9 bases remaining between them. The length of the CDR3 is 14 residues. Here the CDR3 reads CASSQVQGPYEQYF. CDR3 coding DNA: TGCGCCAGCAGCCAAGTCCAGGGCCCCTACGAGCAGTACTTC.

This clone was counted a single time. This chain links TRBV6-5 with TRBJ2-7; 8 nucleotides agree with TRBD1. Germline lookup yields CDR1 MNHEY and CDR2 SVGAGI. The CDR3 extends over 15 amino acids. Trimming removed 6 bases from V and 7 bases from J; junction bases left unmatched: 14. The CDR3 region is CASRPAGQGANEQYF. DNA for the CDR3: TGTGCCAGCAGACCCGCCGGGCAGGGGGCGAATGAGCAGTACTTC.

The V and J genes are TRBV19 and TRBJ1-2, with D hard to call. The V and J ends lost 9 bases and 3 bases respectively, with 23 bases between them. The CDR3 spans 16 residues. The germline V gene encodes CDR1 LNHDA and CDR2 SQIVND (reference sequence). The DNA of the CDR3 is TGTGCCAGCAATAACCCCCTAGGAGTACAACACTATGGCTACACCTTC. It is translated as CASNNPLGVQHYGYTF.

The chain couples TRBV11-2 to TRBJ1-5, with a tentative D call TRBD1 (6 bases). V was cut by 5 bases and J by 2 bases, with 13 bases left in between. Germline assignment: CDR1 SGHAT and CDR2 FQNNGV. The CDR3 covers 15 residues. The CDR3 here is CASSLTSGGNQPQHF. The CDR3 DNA is TGTGCCAGCAGCCTAACATCAGGGGGCAATCAGCCCCAGCATTTT.

The chain links TRBV4-3 to TRBJ2-3; weak D call: TRBD2 (5 bases). Germline V gene lookup returns CDR1 LGHNA and CDR2 YSLEER. This CDR3 is 16 amino acids long. Trimming removed 3 bases from V and 0 bases from J, with 13 bases in between. For the CDR3, the DNA is TGCGCCAGCAGCCAGACGGCTAGCCCAAGCACAGATACGCAGTATTTT. Amino acid sequence: CASSQTASPSTDTQYF.

The chain couples TRBV29-1 to TRBJ2-1, with 10 positions matching TRBD2. The V and J ends lost 7 bases and 7 bases, in that order; junction bases with no gene match: 7. CDR1 is SQVTM, CDR2 ANQGSEA, per germline. The CDR3 is 13 residues long. The CDR3 DNA follows: TGCAGCGCCGAGAGCGGGAGGGATAATGAGCAGTTCTTC. Its protein is CSAESGRDNEQFF.

V and J are TRBV6-4 and TRBJ2-1, with 14 nucleotides matching TRBD2. This CDR3 has 16 residues. The germline gives CDR1 MRHNA, CDR2 SNTAGT. The J segment lost 6 bases and the V segment lost 0 bases, leaving 1 base of the junction unmatched. Written as DNA, the CDR3 is TGTGCCAGCAGTGACTCCGGGACTAGCGGGAGCAATGAGCAGTTCTTC. This encodes CASSDSGTSGSNEQFF.

This chain connects TRBV10-1 to TRBJ2-1; maybe TRBD2 (5 bases). Trimming cost V 2 bases and J 6 bases, with 8 bases left between them. There are 13 residues in the CDR3. Germline CDR1 and CDR2: WNHNN and SYGVQD (reference sequence). Here the CDR3 reads CASSEEGSNEQFF. CDR3 DNA sequence: TGCGCCAGCAGTGAGGAGGGTAGCAATGAGCAGTTCTTC.

V is TRBV5-1 and J is TRBJ1-1; no reliable D call. Trimming removed 0 bases at V and 8 bases at J, with 11 bases between. The CDR3 runs to 13 residues. Germline V gene sequence: CDR1 SGHRS, CDR2 YFSETQ. CDR3 region: CASSLEAGSEAFF. CDR3 bases: TGCGCCAGCAGCTTGGAGGCGGGTTCCGAAGCTTTCTTT. Full variable domain (outside the CDR3, taken from reference TRBV5-1 and TRBJ1-1): KAGVTQTPRYLIKTRGQQVTLSCSPISGHRSVSWYQQTPGQGLQFLFEYFSETQRNKGNFPGRFSGRQFSNSRSEMNVSTLELGDSALYLCASSLEAGSEAFFGQGTRLTVV.

This clone was observed once. The rearrangement links TRBV15 to TRBJ1-1, with D perhaps TRBD1 (5 bases). In germline, CDR1 is LNHNV, CDR2 YYDKDF (reference sequence). Between the trimmed V and J ends, which lost 9 bases and 5 bases, there was a span of 10 bases. The CDR3 loop spans 11 amino acids. In nucleotides, the CDR3 is TGTGCCACAGGGGAAGGGACTGAAGCTTTCTTT. Its protein is CATGEGTEAFF.

The chain links TRBV6-1 to TRBJ2-7; 8 nucleotides line up with TRBD1. The V gene's germline CDR1 is MNHNS and CDR2 SASEGT. V lost 5 bases to trimming and J lost 5 bases; unmatched junction nucleotides: 5. The CDR3 length is 13 residues. The CDR3 region has the DNA TGTGCCAGCAGTACGACAGGGGAACACGAGCAGTACTTC. Translating it yields CASSTTGEHEQYF.

The rearrangement links TRBV29-1 to TRBJ2-7, with D possibly TRBD2 on 6 matching bases. Trimming took off 0 bases at V and 3 bases at J, with 9 bases between the two ends. Germline V gives CDR1 SQVTM, CDR2 ANQGSEA. This CDR3 region has 13 residues. For the CDR3, the DNA is TGCAGCGTTGAAGACGGGAGTAGCTACGAGCAGTACTTC. This sequence encodes CSVEDGSSYEQYF.

The chain has TRBV7-8 and TRBJ1-2; the D is unclear. V shed 7 bases and J shed 2 bases, with 11 bases lying between them. The CDR3 runs to 13 residues. The germline gives CDR1 SGHVS, CDR2 FQNEAQ. The chain's CDR3 is CASTPSGNYGYTF. In nucleotides, the CDR3 is TGTGCCAGCACCCCTTCGGGAAACTATGGCTACACCTTC.

J is TRBJ2-1 and V is TRBV7-9, with 9 bases that match TRBD1. The V and J ends lost 5 bases and 9 bases, in that order; junction bases with no gene match: 5. This CDR3 comprises 13 residues. Germline V gives CDR1 SEHNR, CDR2 FQNEAQ (reference sequence). The CDR3 coding sequence is TGTGCCAGCAGCCCAACAGGGGGCGGTGAGCAGTTCTTC. Translating gives CASSPTGGGEQFF.

This clone has a handful of counts. The chain links TRBV9 to TRBJ1-1, with D possibly being TRBD1 (5 bases). CDR3 length: 12 amino acids. Germline V gene data show CDR1 as SGDLS and CDR2 as YYNGEE. Trimming shortened V by 6 bases and J by 7 bases, and 13 bases separated the two germline ends. The CDR3 sequence is CASNRQGDEAFF. The CDR3 region has the DNA TGTGCCAGCAACCGGCAAGGGGATGAAGCTTTCTTT. The whole variable domain, remainder taken from reference TRBV9 and TRBJ1-1, is DSGVTQTPKHLITATGQRVTLRCSPRSGDLSVYWYQQSLDQGLQFLIQYYNGEERAKGNILERFSAQQFPDLHSELNLSSLELGDSALYFCASNRQGDEAFFGQGTRLTVV.

This chain joins TRBV21-1 and TRBJ1-4; the table's D gene call, TRBD1, was not cross checked with the DNA. TRBV21-1 is labeled a pseudogene. The CDR3 loop spans 15 amino acids. The CDR3 DNA follows: TGTGCCAGCAGCACTTCCGGGACACCTAATGAAAAACTGTTTTTT. It encodes CASSTSGTPNEKLFF.

The CDR3 spells CASRILNRDSGYTF. The CDR3 nucleotides are TGTGCCAGCAGAATCCTAAACCGGGACTCAGGCTACACCTTC. V gene TRBV28 combines with J gene TRBJ1-2, with a tentative D call TRBD1 (5 bases). Germline V CDR1 and CDR2: MDHEN, SYDVKM. Trimming shortened V by 6 bases and J by 8 bases, and 19 bases separated the two germline ends. CDR3 length: 14 amino acids.

The chain uses TRBV2 and TRBJ2-3, with D possibly being TRBD2 (5 bases). CDR1 is SNHLY, CDR2 FYNNEI, per germline. V gave up 5 bases and J gave up 3 bases, with 12 bases separating them. The CDR3 consists of 14 residues. The CDR3 DNA follows: TGTGCCAGCAGTCAGTGGCGGGCGACAGATACGCAGTATTTT. Its translation: CASSQWRATDTQYF.

Here the CDR3 DNA reads TGTGCCAGCAGCCTAGGACAGGGGGACGCAGATACGCAGTATTTT. Its translation is CASSLGQGDADTQYF. The J gene is TRBJ2-3, the V gene TRBV11-3; 10 nucleotides align to TRBD1. V was pared by 5 bases and J by 4 bases, with 6 bases of the junction left unmatched. This CDR3 is built from 15 residues. Germline CDR1 SGHNT, CDR2 YENEEA. Full variable domain (remainder filled in from reference TRBV11-3 and TRBJ2-3): EAGVVQSPRYKIIEKKQPVAFWCNPISGHNTLYWYLQNLGQGPELLIRYENEEAVDDSQLPKDRFSAERLKGVDSTLKIQPAELGDSAVYLCASSLGQGDADTQYFGPGTRLTVL.

The chain employs TRBV6-5 and TRBJ1-2; perhaps TRBD1 as D (5 bases). Germline CDR1 is MNHEY and CDR2 is SVGAGI. The CDR3 has 14 residues. With 3 bases removed from V and 5 bases from J, the gap between germline ends came to 13 bases. This chain's CDR3 is CASSYGQFLYGYTF. The DNA of the CDR3 is TGTGCCAGCAGTTATGGACAATTTCTTTATGGCTACACCTTC.

This chain connects TRBV5-1 to TRBJ2-7; maybe TRBD2 (5 bases). Germline V CDR1 and CDR2: SGHRS, YFSETQ. This CDR3 has 14 residues. V was shortened by 4 bases and J by 2 bases, with 13 bases between the two germline ends. The CDR3 DNA is TGCGCCAGCAGCCCGGTGGGAGTAGCCTACGAGCAGTACTTC. This translates into CASSPVGVAYEQYF.

The chain links TRBV27 to TRBJ1-2, with TRBD1 as a possible D gene (5 bases). CDR3 size: 13 residues. Germline-derived CDR1 and CDR2 are MNHEY and SMNVEV (reference sequence). V lost 3 bases to trimming and J lost 8 bases, with 13 bases between them. The chain's CDR3 is CASSFQGSGGYTF. DNA for the CDR3: TGTGCCAGCAGTTTCCAGGGTTCGGGCGGCTACACCTTC.